The 16 T cell receptor beta chains listed next were all sequenced from one sample in a study of identical twins. Each CDR3 protein gets one entry after TCRdb re-called the 5' RACE reads with MiXCR. Among roughly 710,000 distinct CDR3 sequences, roughly 6.2% were seen once, and the ten largest hold under 2%. The sample consisted of naive T cells sorted from blood. The receptor source for this set is a man between 18 and 29 years old in good health.

This clonotype has a count of ten or more. The chain links TRBV10-1 to TRBJ2-7, with TRBD2 identical over 7 bases. J was trimmed by 3 bases and V by 10 bases; bases with no gene match: 6. Germline V lookup: CDR1 WNHNN, CDR2 SYGVQD (reference sequence). CDR3 length: 12 residues. The DNA for the CDR3 is TGCGCCAACCGAAGCGGGAACTACGAGCAGTACGTC. Protein product: CANRSGNYEQYV.

In the case of this clonotype: Germline is not matched at one junction end, which may reflect a read error. The chain has TRBV2 and TRBJ2-5; D possibly corresponds to TRBD2 (5 bases). This CDR3 is 12 amino acids long. Looked up from germline, CDR1 is SNHLY and CDR2 is FYNNEI. The CDR3 sequence is CASTAGEETRYF. In DNA, the CDR3 is TGTGCCAGCACCGCGGGTGAAGAGACCCGGTACTTC.

The sample holds many counts of this clonotype. The chain has TRBV29-1 and TRBJ2-3, with 11 nucleotides matching TRBD1. This CDR3 comprises 12 residues. Germline CDR1 and CDR2: SQVTM and ANQGSEA. V gave up 6 bases and J gave up 5 bases; unmatched junction bases: 1. CDR3 sequence (DNA): TGCAGCGTGGGGACAGGGGGAGATACGCAGTATTTT. Translated: CSVGTGGDTQYF.

This clonotype was seen at least ten times. The V gene is TRBV5-1, the J gene TRBJ1-4; a possible D gene is TRBD1 (6 bases). This CDR3 region has 15 residues. The ends were cut back, 4 bases at V and 7 bases at J, with 17 bases in the middle. The germline V gene encodes CDR1 SGHRS and CDR2 YFSETQ. Here the CDR3 DNA reads TGCGCCAGCAGCCATTGGGACAATGAGTCTGAAAAACTGTTTTTT. Translated: CASSHWDNESEKLFF.

This clonotype has ten or more counts. The chain links TRBV5-1 to TRBJ2-1, with 9 bases aligning to TRBD2. The V gene end was trimmed by 4 bases and the J gene end by 3 bases; junction bases not matched to a gene: 5. Germline V gives CDR1 SGHRS, CDR2 YFSETQ. This CDR3 is built from 15 residues. CDR3 sequence: CASSPSGDYYNEQFF. The CDR3, as DNA: TGCGCCAGCAGCCCTAGCGGGGACTACTACAATGAGCAGTTCTTC.

This clonotype occurred many times. V usage is TRBV28 and J usage is TRBJ2-7; 8 nucleotides align to TRBD2. The CDR3 is 12 residues long. CDR1 and CDR2 (germline): MDHEN, SYDVKM. DNA of the CDR3: TGTGCGGCAGCGGGAGTCGCCTACGAGCAGTACTTC. This codes for CAAAGVAYEQYF.

The sample holds a few counts of this clonotype. The rearrangement uses TRBV15 and TRBJ2-6, with unresolved D. CDR1 and CDR2 from the germline V gene are LNHNV and YYDKDF (reference sequence). Trimming pared 0 bases from V and 0 bases from J, leaving 6 bases between. This CDR3 has 16 amino acids. CDR3 region: CATSRDRFSGANVLTF. CDR3 DNA: TGTGCCACCAGCAGAGACAGGTTCTCTGGGGCCAACGTCCTGACTTTC.

The rearrangement links TRBV20-1 to TRBJ2-7, with D tentatively TRBD2 (5 bases). The V gene's germline CDR1 is DFQATT and CDR2 SNEGSKA (reference sequence). This CDR3 contains 15 residues. V lost 6 bases and J lost 2, with 20 bases in between. The chain's CDR3 is CSAPGPVAKPYEQYF. In DNA form, the CDR3 reads TGCAGTGCCCCCGGACCAGTAGCGAAACCCTACGAGCAGTACTTC.

Ten or more counts support this clonotype. The chain carries TRBV7-2 and TRBJ2-7; TRBD2 matches at 11 bases. This CDR3 spans 14 amino acids. CDR1 is SGHTA, CDR2 FQGNSA, per germline. J gave up 3 bases and V 4 bases, and 2 bases lay outside the gene matches. The CDR3, as DNA: TGTGCCAGCAGCTCCGGGACTAGCGGCTACGAGCAGTACTTC. It yields the protein CASSSGTSGYEQYF.

This clonotype was counted many times. The DNA for the CDR3 is TGCAGCGCCCGAACCGGGACACAGAACACTGAAGCTTTCTTT. It translates to CSARTGTQNTEAFF. The chain couples TRBV29-1 to TRBJ1-1, with D maybe TRBD1 (6 bases). Deletions cut 7 bases from V and 1 base from J, with 16 bases between. The CDR3 contains 14 residues. Germline CDR1 is SQVTM and CDR2 is ANQGSEA.

This clonotype showed up just a few times. The chain recombines TRBV5-5 with TRBJ1-4, with D maybe TRBD1 (6 bases). With 0 bases removed from V and 7 bases from J, the gap between germline ends came to 13 bases. CDR3 length: 15 residues. Germline V gives CDR1 SGHKS, CDR2 YYEKEE (reference sequence). CDR3 amino acids: CASSLEQGSIEKLFF. The DNA for the CDR3 is TGTGCCAGCAGCTTGGAGCAGGGGTCAATTGAAAAACTGTTTTTT.

This clonotype was seen at least ten times. This chain connects TRBV5-5 to TRBJ2-7, with D possibly matching TRBD2 (5 bases). Germline loops: CDR1 SGHKS, CDR2 YYEKEE (reference sequence). V lost 4 bases and J lost 6, with 11 bases in between. This CDR3 has 12 amino acids. In DNA, the CDR3 is TGTGCCAGCAGCCCCGACCGGGGCGAGCAGTACTTC. It specifies CASSPDRGEQYF.

At least ten counts were recorded for this clonotype. The chain couples TRBV7-9 to TRBJ2-6; D may be TRBD1 (6 bases). The CDR3 contains 16 residues. Germline CDR1 and CDR2: SEHNR and FQNEAQ (reference sequence). The germline V and J ends were trimmed by 5 bases and 2 bases, with 13 bases remaining between them. CDR3 in amino acids: CASSPWGPAGANVLTF. CDR3 nucleotide sequence: TGTGCCAGCAGCCCATGGGGGCCAGCTGGGGCCAACGTCCTGACTTTC.

This clonotype was seen a few times. V is TRBV13 and J is TRBJ2-7, with 7 nucleotides matching TRBD1. CDR3 size: 14 residues. With V trimmed by 4 bases and J by 1 base, 4 bases remained unmatched. Per germline, CDR1 PRHDT and CDR2 FYEKMQ (reference sequence). CDR3 nucleotides: TGTGCCAGCAGCTCGACAGGGAAGTCCTACGAGCAGTACTTC. Its translation is CASSSTGKSYEQYF.

This clonotype was found a few times. This chain uses TRBV7-2 with TRBJ2-1; the match to TRBD2 covers 8 bases. CDR1 is SGHTA, CDR2 FQGNSA, per germline. The CDR3 spans 15 residues. V lost 7 bases and J lost 5; bases outside the gene matches: 10. The CDR3, as DNA: TGTGCCAGCATCCTATTAGCGGGATTTAACAATGAGCAGTTCTTC. Translated, it gives CASILLAGFNNEQFF.

The chain has TRBV7-2 and TRBJ2-2; TRBD1 aligns across 8 bases. The ends lost 2 bases at V and 6 bases at J; junction bases unmatched: 11. The CDR3 runs 17 residues. CDR1 is SGHTA and CDR2 is FQGNSA in the germline V gene. The CDR3 DNA is TGTGCCAGCAGCTTAATGGGGCAGGGGGCGTCGGCCGGGGAGCTGTTTTTT. This codes for CASSLMGQGASAGELFF.